This TCR beta chain was recovered during a study of cytomegalovirus exposure and HLA in healthy donors. Across the study: Findings of an earlier analysis included some 120 million unique TCR beta sequences from some 190 million T cells. Of the donors genotyped, approximately 430 in all, 65% to 90% fell in the Caucasian-associated ancestry cluster. Study findings and constraints: The study designated some 180 TCR beta chains cytomegalovirus-associated. HLA alleles showed associations with 15,000 to 20,000 TCR beta sequences in a later analysis, at a 0.05 false discovery rate.

Amplification used 60 Vbeta primers and 13 Jbeta primers. Profiled with immunoSEQ multiplex PCR; TCRdb holds only in-frame clones, not every one. The sample holds approximately 110,000 clones, 79% seen once. With respect to this clone: Its antigen remains unknown.

This CDR3 is built from 12 residues. Germline CDR1 is MNHNS and CDR2 is SASEGT. Deletions cut 7 bases from V and 5 bases from J, with 8 bases between. The TCR was taken from a woman aged 18-29 years in good health and CMV-seropositive. The chain employs TRBV6-1 and TRBJ2-2; possible D gene TRBD2, 6 bases. The specimen was PBMCs. The CDR3 loop reads CASKAGTGELFF. The CDR3 coding sequence is TGTGCCAGCAAGGCGGGGACCGGGGAGCTGTTTTTT.